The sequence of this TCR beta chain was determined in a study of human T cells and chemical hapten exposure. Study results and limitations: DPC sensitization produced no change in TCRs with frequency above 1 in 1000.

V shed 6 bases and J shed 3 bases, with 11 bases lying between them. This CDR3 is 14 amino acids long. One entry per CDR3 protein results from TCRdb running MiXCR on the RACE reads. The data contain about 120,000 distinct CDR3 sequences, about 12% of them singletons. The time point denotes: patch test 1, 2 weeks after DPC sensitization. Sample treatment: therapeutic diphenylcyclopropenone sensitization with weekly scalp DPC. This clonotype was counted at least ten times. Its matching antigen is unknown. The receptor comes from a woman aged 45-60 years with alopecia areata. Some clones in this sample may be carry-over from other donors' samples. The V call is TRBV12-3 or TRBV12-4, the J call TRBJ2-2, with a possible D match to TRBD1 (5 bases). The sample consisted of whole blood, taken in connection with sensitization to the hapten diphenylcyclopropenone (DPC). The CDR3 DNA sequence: TGTGCCAGCAGCTCGGACATCTACACCGGGGAGCTGTTTTTT. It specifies CASSSDIYTGELFF.